This T cell receptor (beta chain) comes out of a study of coeliac disease. Profiling relied on immunoSEQ multiplex PCR, and the TCRdb table lists in-frame clones only, not all of them. The sample has under 7,000 clones; roughly 58% are singletons. The receptor was derived from a woman aged 25 to 39 with active celiac disease. Sequenced input: intraepithelial lymphocytes from the gut.

The CDR3 loop reads CASSPLTGQGYNEQFF. CDR3 DNA: TGTGCCAGCAGCCCACTGACGGGACAGGGGTACAATGAGCAGTTCTTC. V is TRBV6-6 and J is TRBJ2-1; 10 nucleotides line up with TRBD1. The CDR3 is 16 residues long. Germline CDR1 MNHNY, CDR2 SVGAGI (reference sequence). The V segment lost 6 bases and the J segment 4 bases; nucleotides outside the gene matches: 9.